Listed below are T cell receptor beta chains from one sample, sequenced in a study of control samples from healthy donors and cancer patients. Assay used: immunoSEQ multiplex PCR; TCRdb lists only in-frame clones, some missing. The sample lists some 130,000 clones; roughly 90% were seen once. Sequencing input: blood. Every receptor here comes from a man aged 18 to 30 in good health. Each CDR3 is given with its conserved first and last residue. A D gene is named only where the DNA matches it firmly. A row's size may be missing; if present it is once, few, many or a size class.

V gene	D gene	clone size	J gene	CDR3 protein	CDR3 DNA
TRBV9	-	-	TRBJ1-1	CASSGAGATNTEAFF	TGTGCCAGCAGCGGAGCAGGGGCTACGAACACTGAAGCTTTCTTT
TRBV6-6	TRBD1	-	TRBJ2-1	CASRWMDRASNEQFF	TGTGCCAGCAGATGGATGGACAGGGCGAGCAATGAGCAGTTCTTC
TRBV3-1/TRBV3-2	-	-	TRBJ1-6	CASSQDVANSPLHF	TGTGCCAGCAGCCAAGATGTGGCTAATTCACCCCTCCACTTT
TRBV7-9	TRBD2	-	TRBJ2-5	CASSSTSGVETQYF	TGTGCCAGCAGCTCCACTAGCGGAGTAGAGACCCAGTACTTC
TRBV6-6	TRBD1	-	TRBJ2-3	CASSYSIGQGADTQYF	TGTGCCAGCAGTTACTCGATAGGACAGGGGGCAGATACGCAGTATTTT
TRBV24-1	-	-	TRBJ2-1	CATSDFPEKQFF	TGTGCCACCAGTGATTTTCCTGAAAAGCAGTTCTTC
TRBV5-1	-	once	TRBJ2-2	CASSFPPRDRPTGELFF	TGCGCCAGCAGCTTCCCCCCGCGGGACCGTCCCACCGGGGAGCTGTTTTTT
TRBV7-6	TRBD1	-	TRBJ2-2	CASSERTGAGTGELFF	TGTGCCAGCAGCGAGCGGACAGGGGCGGGCACCGGGGAGCTGTTTTTT
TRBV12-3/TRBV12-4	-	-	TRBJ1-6	CASSRLYNSPLHF	TGTGCCAGCAGCCGCCTCTATAATTCACCCCTCCACTTT
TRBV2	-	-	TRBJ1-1	CASNKGGPEAFF	TGTGCCAGCAACAAAGGGGGACCTGAAGCTTTCTTT
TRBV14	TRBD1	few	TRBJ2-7	CASSLGDREQYF	TGTGCCAGCAGCCTGGGGGACAGAGAGCAGTACTTC
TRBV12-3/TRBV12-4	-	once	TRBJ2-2	CASTGYTPGELFF	TGTGCCAGCACAGGGTACACGCCCGGGGAGCTGTTTTTT
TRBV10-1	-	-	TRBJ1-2	CASSEWTEAYGYTF	TGCGCCAGCAGTGAGTGGACAGAAGCTTATGGCTACACCTTC
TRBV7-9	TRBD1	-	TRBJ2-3	CASSPGTGGLDTQYF	TGTGCCAGCAGCCCCGGGACAGGGGGTTTGGATACGCAGTATTTT
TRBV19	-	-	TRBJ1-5	CASSRGQPQHF	TGTGCCAGTAGTAGAGGTCAGCCCCAGCATTTT
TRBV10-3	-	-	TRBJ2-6	CAIVSSDPGANVLTF	TGTGCCATCGTCAGCTCAGATCCTGGGGCCAACGTCCTGACTTTC
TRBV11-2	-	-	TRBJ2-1	CASSYERGLYNEQFF	TGTGCCAGCAGCTACGAAAGGGGACTTTACAATGAGCAGTTCTTC
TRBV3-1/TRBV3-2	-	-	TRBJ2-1	CASSQEGAGGRFF	TGTGCCAGCAGCCAAGAGGGGGCCGGGGGGCGGTTCTTC
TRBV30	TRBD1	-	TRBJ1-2	CAWWTGEDGYTF	TGTGCCTGGTGGACAGGGGAAGATGGCTACACCTTC
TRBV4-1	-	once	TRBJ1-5	CASSTRQNSNQPQHF	TGCGCCAGCAGTACTAGACAGAATAGCAATCAGCCCCAGCATTTT
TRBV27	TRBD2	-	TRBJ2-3	CASRHSSSGGVTDTQYF	TGTGCCAGCAGACACTCTTCTAGCGGCGGGGTCACAGATACGCAGTATTTT
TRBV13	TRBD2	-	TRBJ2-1	CASSVAGGNSYNEQFF	TGTGCCAGCAGCGTAGCGGGGGGGAACTCCTACAATGAGCAGTTCTTC
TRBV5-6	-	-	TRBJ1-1	CASNVGELNTEAFF	TGTGCCAGCAACGTGGGAGAGCTGAACACTGAAGCTTTCTTT
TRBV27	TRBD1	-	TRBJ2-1	CASSLGGTGGYNEQFF	TGTGCCAGCAGTTTGGGGGGGACAGGGGGCTACAATGAGCAGTTCTTC
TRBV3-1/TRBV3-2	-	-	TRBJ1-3	CASSQAGHSGNTIYF	TGTGCCAGCAGCCAAGCGGGGCATTCGGGAAACACCATATATTTT
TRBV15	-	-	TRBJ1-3	CATSRDAPLENTIYF	TGTGCCACCAGCAGAGATGCCCCCCTGGAAAACACCATATATTTT
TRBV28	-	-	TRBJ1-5	CASSSQENPQHF	TGTGCCAGCAGCTCACAGGAAAATCCCCAGCATTTT
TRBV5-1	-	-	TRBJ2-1	CASSLAANEQFF	TGCGCCAGCAGCTTGGCGGCCAATGAGCAGTTCTTC
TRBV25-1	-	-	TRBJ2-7	CASTGLGSYEQYF	TGTGCCAGCACGGGACTGGGCTCCTACGAGCAGTACTTC
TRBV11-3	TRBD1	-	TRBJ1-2	CASSLEGLQGSYTF	TGTGCCAGCAGCTTAGAAGGGCTACAGGGGAGCTACACCTTC
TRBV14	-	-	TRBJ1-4	CASSQFQGPEKLFF	TGTGCCAGCAGCCAATTTCAGGGGCCTGAAAAACTGTTTTTT
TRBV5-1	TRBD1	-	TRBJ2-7	CASSQDATGEYEQYF	TGCGCCAGCAGCCAGGACGCGACAGGGGAATACGAGCAGTACTTC